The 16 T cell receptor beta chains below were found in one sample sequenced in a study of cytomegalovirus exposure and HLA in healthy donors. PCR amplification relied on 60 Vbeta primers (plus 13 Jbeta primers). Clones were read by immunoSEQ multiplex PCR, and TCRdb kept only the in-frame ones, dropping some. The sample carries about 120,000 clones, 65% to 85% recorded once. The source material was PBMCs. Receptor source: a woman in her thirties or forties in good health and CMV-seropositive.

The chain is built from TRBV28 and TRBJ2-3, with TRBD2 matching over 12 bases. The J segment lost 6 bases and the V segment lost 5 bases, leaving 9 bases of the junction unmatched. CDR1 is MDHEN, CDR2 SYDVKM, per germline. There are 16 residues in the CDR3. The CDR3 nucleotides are TGTGCCAGCAGTACTCGGACTAGCGGGAAGGGGGATACGCAGTATTTT. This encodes CASSTRTSGKGDTQYF.

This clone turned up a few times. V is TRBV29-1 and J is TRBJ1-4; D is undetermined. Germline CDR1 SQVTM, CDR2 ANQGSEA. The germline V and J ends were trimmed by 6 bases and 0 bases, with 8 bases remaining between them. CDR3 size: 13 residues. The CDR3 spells CSVRLTTNEKLFF. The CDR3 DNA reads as TGCAGCGTCCGACTCACAACTAATGAAAAACTGTTTTTT.

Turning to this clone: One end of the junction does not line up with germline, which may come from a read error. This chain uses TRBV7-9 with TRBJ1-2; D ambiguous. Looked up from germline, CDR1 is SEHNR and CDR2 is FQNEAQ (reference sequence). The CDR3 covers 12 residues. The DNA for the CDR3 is TGTTCCAGCAGCTTAGATTTATATGGCTACACCTTC. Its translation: CSSSLDLYGYTF.

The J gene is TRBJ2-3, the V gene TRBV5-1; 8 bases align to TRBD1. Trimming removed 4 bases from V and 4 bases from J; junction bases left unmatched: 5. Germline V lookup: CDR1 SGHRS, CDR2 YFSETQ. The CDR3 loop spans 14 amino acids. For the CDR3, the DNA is TGCGCCAGCAGCCCGGGACAGGCCGCAGATACGCAGTATTTT. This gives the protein CASSPGQAADTQYF.

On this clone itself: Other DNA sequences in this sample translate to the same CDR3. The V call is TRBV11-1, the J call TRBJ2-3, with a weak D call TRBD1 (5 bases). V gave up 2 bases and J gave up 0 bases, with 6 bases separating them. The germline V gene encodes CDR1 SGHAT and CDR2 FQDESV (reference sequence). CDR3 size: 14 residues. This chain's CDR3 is CASSLQGSTDTQYF. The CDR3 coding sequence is TGTGCCAGCAGCTTACAGGGAAGCACAGATACGCAGTATTTT.

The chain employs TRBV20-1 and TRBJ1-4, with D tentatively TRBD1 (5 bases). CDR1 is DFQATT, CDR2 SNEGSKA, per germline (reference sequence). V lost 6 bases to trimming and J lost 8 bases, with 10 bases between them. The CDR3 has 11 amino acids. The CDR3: CSARRGEKLFF. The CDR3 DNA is TGCAGTGCCCGGCGGGGCGAAAAACTGTTTTTT.

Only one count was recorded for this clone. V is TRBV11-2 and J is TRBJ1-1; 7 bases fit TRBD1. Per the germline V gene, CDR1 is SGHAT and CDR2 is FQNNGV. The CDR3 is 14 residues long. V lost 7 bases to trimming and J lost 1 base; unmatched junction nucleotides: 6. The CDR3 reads CASTGTVSNTEAFF. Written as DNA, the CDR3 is TGTGCCAGCACCGGGACAGTTTCGAACACTGAAGCTTTCTTT.

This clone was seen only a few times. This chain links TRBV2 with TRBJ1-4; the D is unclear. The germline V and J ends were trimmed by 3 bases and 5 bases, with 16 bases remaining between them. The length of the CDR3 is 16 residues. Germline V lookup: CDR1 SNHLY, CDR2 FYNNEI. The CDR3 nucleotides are TGTGCCAGCAGTGACCTCAGTGGACGGGGAAATGAAAAACTGTTTTTT. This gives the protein CASSDLSGRGNEKLFF.

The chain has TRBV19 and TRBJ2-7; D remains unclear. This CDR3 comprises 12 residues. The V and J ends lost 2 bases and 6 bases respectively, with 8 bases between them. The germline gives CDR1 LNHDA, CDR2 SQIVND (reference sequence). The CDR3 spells CASSIRGAEQYF. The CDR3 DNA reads TGTGCCAGTAGTATACGCGGCGCCGAGCAGTACTTC. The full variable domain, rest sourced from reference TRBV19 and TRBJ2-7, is DGGITQSPKYLFRKEGQNVTLSCEQNLNHDAMYWYRQDPGQGLRLIYYSQIVNDFQKGDIAEGYSVSREKKESFPLTVTSAQKNPTAFYLCASSIRGAEQYFGPGTRLTVT.

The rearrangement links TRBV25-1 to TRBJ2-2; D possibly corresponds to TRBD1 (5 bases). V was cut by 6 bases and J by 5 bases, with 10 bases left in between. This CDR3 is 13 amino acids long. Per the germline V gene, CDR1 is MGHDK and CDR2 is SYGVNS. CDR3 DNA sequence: TGTGCCAGCAGCCTGACAGATACCGGGGAGCTGTTTTTT. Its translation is CASSLTDTGELFF.

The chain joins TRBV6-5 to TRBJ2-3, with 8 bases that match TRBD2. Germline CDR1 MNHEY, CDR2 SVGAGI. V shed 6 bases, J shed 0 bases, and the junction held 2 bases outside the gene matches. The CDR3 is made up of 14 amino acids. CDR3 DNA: TGTGCCAGCAGCACTAGCGGAAGCACAGATACGCAGTATTTT. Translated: CASSTSGSTDTQYF.

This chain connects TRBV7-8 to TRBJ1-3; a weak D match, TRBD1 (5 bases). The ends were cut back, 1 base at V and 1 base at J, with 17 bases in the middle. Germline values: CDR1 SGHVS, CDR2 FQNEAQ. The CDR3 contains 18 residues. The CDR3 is CASSLVHPGLSSGNTIYF. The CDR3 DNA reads TGTGCCAGCAGCTTAGTTCATCCGGGACTCAGTTCTGGAAACACCATATATTTT. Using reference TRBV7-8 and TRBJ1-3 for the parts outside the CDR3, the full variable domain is GAGVSQSPRYKVAKRGQDVALRCDPISGHVSLFWYQQALGQGPEFLTYFQNEAQLDKSGLPSDRFFAERPEGSVSTLKIQRTQQEDSAVYLCASSLVHPGLSSGNTIYFGEGSWLTVV.

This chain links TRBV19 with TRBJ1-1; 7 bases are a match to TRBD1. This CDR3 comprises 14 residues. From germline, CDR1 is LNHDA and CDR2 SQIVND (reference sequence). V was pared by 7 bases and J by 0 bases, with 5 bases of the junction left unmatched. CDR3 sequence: CASNRGRMNTEAFF. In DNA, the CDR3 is TGTGCCAGTAATAGGGGGCGTATGAACACTGAAGCTTTCTTT.

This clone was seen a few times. CDR3 region: CSTNSLLAEETQYF. Written as DNA, the CDR3 is TGCAGCACAAACTCATTACTAGCGGAAGAGACCCAGTACTTC. The V gene is TRBV29-1, the J gene TRBJ2-5; TRBD2 matches at 8 bases. Germline trimming cut 8 bases from V and 3 bases from J; bases unmatched to any gene: 11. CDR1 and CDR2 (germline): SQVTM, ANQGSEA. The CDR3 length is 14 residues.

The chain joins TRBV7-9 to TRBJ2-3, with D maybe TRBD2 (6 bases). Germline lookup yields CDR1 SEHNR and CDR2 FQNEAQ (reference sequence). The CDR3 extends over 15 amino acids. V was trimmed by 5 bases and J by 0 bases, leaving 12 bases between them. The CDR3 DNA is TGTGCCAGCAGCGGGAGGTTGGCTAGCACAGATACGCAGTATTTT. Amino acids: CASSGRLASTDTQYF. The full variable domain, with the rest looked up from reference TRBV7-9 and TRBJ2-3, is DTGVSQNPRHKITKRGQNVTFRCDPISEHNRLYWYRQTLGQGPEFLTYFQNEAQLEKSRLLSDRFSAERPKGSFSTLEIQRTEQGDSAMYLCASSGRLASTDTQYFGPGTRLTVL.

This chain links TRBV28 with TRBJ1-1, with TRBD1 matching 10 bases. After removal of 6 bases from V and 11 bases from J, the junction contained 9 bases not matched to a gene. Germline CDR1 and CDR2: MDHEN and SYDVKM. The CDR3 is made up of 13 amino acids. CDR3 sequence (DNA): TGTGCCAGCAGCGCCGGGACAGGGGCCGGCGCTTTCTTT. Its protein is CASSAGTGAGAFF.